This T cell receptor (beta chain) was obtained from a study of cytomegalovirus exposure and HLA in healthy donors. In the study overall: Most genotyped donors, around 78% of around 370, had Caucasian-associated genetic ancestry.

Of note for this clone: Its cognate antigen is unknown.

Study results and caveats: In a later analysis, several top co-occurrence clusters appeared linked to parvovirus B19, influenza, CMV and Epstein-Barr virus. Per a prior analysis, the majority of TCR beta V segments were productive roughly 87% or roughly 30% of the time. Accurate prediction of HLA-A and HLA-B alleles (for most subjects) was reportedly achieved from TCR beta sequences.

PCR involved 60 Vbeta and 13 Jbeta primers. Generated by immunoSEQ multiplex PCR, the TCRdb table keeps only in-frame clones and is missing some. The table has approximately 150,000 clones, roughly 68% seen once. The ends lost 3 bases at V and 0 bases at J; junction bases unmatched: 5. The CDR3 loop spans 18 amino acids. From germline, CDR1 is SGHTA and CDR2 FQGNSA. This clonotype was sampled from a man aged 55 to 70 in good health and CMV-seronegative. The V and J genes are TRBV7-2 and TRBJ2-1; 13 bases match TRBD2. The material sequenced was PBMCs. CDR3 loop: CASSFGTSGASSYNEQFF. The CDR3 region has the DNA TGTGCCAGCAGCTTCGGGACTAGCGGGGCTAGCTCCTACAATGAGCAGTTCTTC.